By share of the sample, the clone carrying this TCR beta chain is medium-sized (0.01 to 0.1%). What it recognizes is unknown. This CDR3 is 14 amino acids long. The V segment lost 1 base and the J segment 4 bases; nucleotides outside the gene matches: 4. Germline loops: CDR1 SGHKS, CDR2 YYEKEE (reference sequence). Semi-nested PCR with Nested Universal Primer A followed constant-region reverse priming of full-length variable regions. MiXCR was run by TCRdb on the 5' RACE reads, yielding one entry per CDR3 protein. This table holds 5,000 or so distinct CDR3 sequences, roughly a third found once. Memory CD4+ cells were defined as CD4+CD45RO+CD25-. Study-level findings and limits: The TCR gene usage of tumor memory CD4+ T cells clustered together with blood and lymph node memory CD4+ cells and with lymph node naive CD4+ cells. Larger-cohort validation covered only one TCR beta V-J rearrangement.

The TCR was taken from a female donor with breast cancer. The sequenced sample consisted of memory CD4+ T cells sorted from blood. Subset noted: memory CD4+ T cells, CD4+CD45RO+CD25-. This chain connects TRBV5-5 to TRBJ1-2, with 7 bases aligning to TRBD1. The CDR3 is CASSLNRGFYGYTF. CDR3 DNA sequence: TGTGCCAGCAGCTTGAACAGGGGATTCTATGGCTACACCTTC.